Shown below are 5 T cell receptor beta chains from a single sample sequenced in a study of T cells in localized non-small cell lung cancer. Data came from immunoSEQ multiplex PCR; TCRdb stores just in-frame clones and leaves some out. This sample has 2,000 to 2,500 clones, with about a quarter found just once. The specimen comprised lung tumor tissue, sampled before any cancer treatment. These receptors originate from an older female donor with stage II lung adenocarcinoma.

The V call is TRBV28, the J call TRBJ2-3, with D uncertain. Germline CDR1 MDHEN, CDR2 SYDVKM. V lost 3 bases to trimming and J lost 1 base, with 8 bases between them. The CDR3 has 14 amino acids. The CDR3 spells CASSFLAGTDTQYF. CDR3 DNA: TGTGCCAGCAGTTTCTTAGCAGGCACAGATACGCAGTATTTT.

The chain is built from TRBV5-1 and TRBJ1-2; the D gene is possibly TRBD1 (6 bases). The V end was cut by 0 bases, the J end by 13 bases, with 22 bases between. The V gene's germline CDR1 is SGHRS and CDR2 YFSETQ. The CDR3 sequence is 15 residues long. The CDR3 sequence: CASSLVAGDGVPCTF. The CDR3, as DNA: TGCGCCAGCAGCTTGGTGGCAGGGGATGGGGTCCCTTGCACCTTC.

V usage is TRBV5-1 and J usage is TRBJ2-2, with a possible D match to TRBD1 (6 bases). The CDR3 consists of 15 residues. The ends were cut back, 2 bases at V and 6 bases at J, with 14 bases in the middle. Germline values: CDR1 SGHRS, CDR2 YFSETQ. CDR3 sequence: CASSFQGFGSGELFF. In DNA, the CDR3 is TGCGCCAGCAGCTTCCAGGGGTTTGGGTCCGGGGAGCTGTTTTTT.

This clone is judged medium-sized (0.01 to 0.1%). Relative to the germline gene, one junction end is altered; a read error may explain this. The chain's CDR3 is CAISGLDVAGELFF. The CDR3 coding sequence is TGTGCCATCAGTGGGTTGGATGTGGCCGGGGAGCTGTTTTTT. This rearrangement joins TRBV6-8 to TRBJ2-2; D gene ambiguous. Germline CDR1 reads MNHGY; CDR2 reads SAAAGT. This CDR3 is built from 14 residues.

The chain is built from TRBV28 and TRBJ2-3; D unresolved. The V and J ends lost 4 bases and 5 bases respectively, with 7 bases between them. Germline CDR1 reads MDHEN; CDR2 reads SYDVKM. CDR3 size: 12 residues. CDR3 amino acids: CASSSDRDTQYF. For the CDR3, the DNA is TGTGCCAGCAGTTCGGATAGAGATACGCAGTATTTT.